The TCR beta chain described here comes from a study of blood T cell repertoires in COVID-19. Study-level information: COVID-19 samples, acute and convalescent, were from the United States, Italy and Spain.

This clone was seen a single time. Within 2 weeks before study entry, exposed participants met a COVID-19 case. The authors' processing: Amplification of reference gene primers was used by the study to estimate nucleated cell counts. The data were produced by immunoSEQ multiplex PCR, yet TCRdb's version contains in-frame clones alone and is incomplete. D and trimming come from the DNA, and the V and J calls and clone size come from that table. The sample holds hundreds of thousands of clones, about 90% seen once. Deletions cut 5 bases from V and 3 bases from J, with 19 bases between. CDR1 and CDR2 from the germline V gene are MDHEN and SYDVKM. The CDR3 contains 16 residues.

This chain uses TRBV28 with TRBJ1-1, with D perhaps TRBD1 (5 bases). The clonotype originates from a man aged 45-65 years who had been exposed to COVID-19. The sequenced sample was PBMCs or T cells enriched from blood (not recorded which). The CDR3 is CASSLPGGTADTEAFF. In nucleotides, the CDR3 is TGTGCCAGCAGTCTCCCGGGGGGGACGGCTGACACTGAAGCTTTCTTT.